Below, one T cell receptor (beta chain) is given with its context. This entry comes from a study of blood T cell repertoires in COVID-19. The CDR3 runs to 13 residues. CDR1 and CDR2 from the germline V gene are MDHEN and SYDVKM. V was cut by 7 bases and J by 11 bases, with 20 bases left in between. Clones were sequenced by immunoSEQ multiplex PCR, and TCRdb holds only the in-frame ones, with some missing. Among 250,000 to 300,000 clones, roughly 85% were seen once, and the ten largest hold less than 4%. Material for sequencing was peripheral blood. This TCR came from a woman younger than 30 with acute or convalescent COVID-19. V is TRBV28 and J is TRBJ1-1; possible D gene TRBD1, 5 bases. The DNA of the CDR3 is TGTGCCAGCACCCTAGATAAAGGACAAAGGGCTTTCTTT. This translates into CASTLDKGQRAFF. The full variable domain, completed using reference TRBV28 and TRBJ1-1, is DVKVTQSSRYLVKRTGEKVFLECVQDMDHENMFWYRQDPGLGLRLIYFSYDVKMKEKGDIPEGYSVSREKKERFSLILESASTNQTSMYLCASTLDKGQRAFFGQGTRLTVV.